This TCR beta chain was profiled in a study of blood T cell repertoires in COVID-19 (TCRdb year 2020). Context from the whole study: Samples from collaborators originated in the United States, Italy and Spain and spanned both the acute and convalescent phases of COVID-19. The prospective study material was composed of cDNA or gDNA derived from T cells, B-cell-depleted T cells, or PBMCs. Subjects who had been exposed to COVID-19, were actively infected with it, or had recovered from it provided the deeply sampled blood TCRbeta repertoires that made up the dataset. A freely available public database, intended as a resource for researchers studying the immune response to SARS-CoV-2, is where the repertoires were released. Samples came from the ongoing ImmuneRACE study (first 160 participants) plus 1,254 subjects from 6 global collaborators. Sample metadata almost always included a de-identified subject ID, COVID-19 status, age in years and sex. Where available, HLA class I and class II types were taken from metadata supplied by the sample provider and were not determined by assay-based typing.

In regard to this clone: What antigen it recognizes has not been identified. Per-base quality was not reported, and no clone a single base away is much larger than it.

Reading from cysteine to phenylalanine, the CDR3 counts 21 amino acids. Only CDR3 DNA is held: 63 bases, read in frame from base 1. Trimming accounts for 0 bases at V and 1 base at J, while the number of junction bases matched to no gene is 17. Reading the germline V gene (reference sequence) gives CDR1 WNHNN and CDR2 SYGVQD. Paper-wide results and their limitations: Clinical and demographic metadata were provided uncurated, with the amount varying by source and participant.

Whole blood was collected in K2EDTA tubes by collaborating institutions according to the institutions' own protocols. Collaborator samples were shipped for TCRbeta analysis as frozen whole blood, isolated PBMCs, or DNA extracted from either sample type. The immunoSEQ Assay, a bias-controlled multiplex PCR, was used to amplify TCRbeta CDR3 regions from genomic DNA. Per the authors' processing: The number of nucleated cells in each sample was estimated from the amplification of reference gene primers within the assay. Sequence reads were collapsed and filtered to measure the absolute abundance of every unique TCRbeta CDR3 rearrangement. For each sample, productive Simpson clonality was calculated by taking the square root of Simpson's diversity index across productive rearrangements. Held by TCRdb, this immuneACCESS table contains in-frame sequences only and omits some clones. Under half of the omission traces to an unresolved V gene where checked; the cause of the rest is unknown. The V and J calls and clone size were taken over from that table, and D and trimming were inferred from the DNA. The sample table records about 24,000 clones; about 89% of these occur just once. The top ten constitute roughly 4.8% of the sample.

The receptor comes from a man aged 45-60 years with active COVID-19. Sequenced: peripheral blood. The chain was built from TRBV10-1 and TRBJ2-3; TRBD2 agrees with 9 junctional bases. The DNA sequence is TGCGCCAGCAGTGAGTCGCTAGCGGGGTCCCTCAAGTACCTAGGCACAGATACGCAGTATTTT. Translated, this gives CASSESLAGSLKYLGTDTQYF.